The clone carrying this TCR beta chain appeared a few times. Its antigen is not identified. The immunoSEQ assay was version 4, run in survey mode. The method was immunoSEQ multiplex PCR; TCRdb's version includes in-frame clones alone and lacks a portion of them. The profile shows 37,000 or so clones, approximately 86% of them singletons. The entry originates in a study of persistence of HIV-infected CD4 T cells. At the level of the study: A couple of participants gave one leukapheresis sample; others gave up to roughly 180 mL blood repeatedly. Study-wide findings and caveats: TCRbeta richness was lower in CMV- and Gag-responding cells than in anti-CD3/anti-CD28-responding cells.

Nonspecific anti-CD3/anti-CD28 bead stimulation represents the broad CD4+ T cell repertoire. Sorting selected CD4+ T cells upregulating both CD40 ligand and CD69. PBMCs were depleted of CD8+ T cells before stimulation. V lost 4 bases and J 3 bases, leaving 11 bases between the germline ends. CDR1 is SGHRS, CDR2 YFSETQ, per germline. CDR3 length: 13 amino acids. Sequenced material: CD4+ T cells sorted from PBMCs after roughly 18-hour stimulation, taken from a patient who received antiretroviral therapy. This receptor was obtained from an adult man with HIV who was CMV-seropositive. The rearrangement joins TRBV5-1 to TRBJ2-7; perhaps TRBD1 as D (6 bases). The CDR3 sequence is CASSRGQNYEQYF. The CDR3 DNA follows: TGCGCCAGCAGCCGCGGACAGAACTACGAGCAGTACTTC.